This T cell receptor beta chain was recovered during a study of identical twins. General study results and limits: Fewer insertions were carried by abundant cord blood beta clonotypes, but none was seen in memory repertoires. Where beta out-of-frame sequences were concerned, excess twin sharing was weaker.

Template switching supplied a universal primer site; unique molecular identifiers were carried on the cDNA. TCRdb re-called the 5' RACE reads through MiXCR, storing one row per CDR3 protein. The table includes about 260,000 distinct CDR3 sequences, roughly 7% detected once. As for this clonotype: As yet, its antigen is unknown.

These data were also reused for a study on yellow fever vaccine responses in identical twins.

Sequencing input: memory (CD45RO+) T cells sorted from blood. The clonotype was recovered from a woman between 18 and 30 years old in good health.

The CDR3 nucleotides read TGCGCCAGCAGCCAAGGAATTCAGGGGGGGGAAAAACTGTTTTTT. Its protein is CASSQGIQGGEKLFF. This chain joins TRBV4-1 and TRBJ1-4; TRBD1 agrees at 7 bases. V shed 1 base and J 8 bases; nucleotides not matched to a gene: 7. From germline, CDR1 is MGHRA and CDR2 YSYEKL. CDR3 size: 15 residues.